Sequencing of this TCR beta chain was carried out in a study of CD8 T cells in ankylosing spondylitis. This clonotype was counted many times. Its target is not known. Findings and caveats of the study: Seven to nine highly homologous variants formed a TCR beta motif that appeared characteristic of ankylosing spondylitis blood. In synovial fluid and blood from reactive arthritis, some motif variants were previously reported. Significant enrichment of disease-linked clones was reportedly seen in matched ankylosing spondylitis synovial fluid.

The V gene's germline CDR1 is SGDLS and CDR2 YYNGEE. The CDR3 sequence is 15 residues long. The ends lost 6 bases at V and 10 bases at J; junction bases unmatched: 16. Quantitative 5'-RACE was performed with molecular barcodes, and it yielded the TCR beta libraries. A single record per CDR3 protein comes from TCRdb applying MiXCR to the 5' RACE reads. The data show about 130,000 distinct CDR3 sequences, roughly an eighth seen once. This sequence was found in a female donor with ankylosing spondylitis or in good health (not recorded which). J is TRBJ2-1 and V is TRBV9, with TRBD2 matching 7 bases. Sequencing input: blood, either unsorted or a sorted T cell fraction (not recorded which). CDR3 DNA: TGTGCCAGCACCTCCTTCGGCGCGGGGGATAGGGAGCAGTTCTTC. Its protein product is CASTSFGAGDREQFF. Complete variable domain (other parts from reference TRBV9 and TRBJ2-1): DSGVTQTPKHLITATGQRVTLRCSPRSGDLSVYWYQQSLDQGLQFLIQYYNGEERAKGNILERFSAQQFPDLHSELNLSSLELGDSALYFCASTSFGAGDREQFFGPGTRLTVL.